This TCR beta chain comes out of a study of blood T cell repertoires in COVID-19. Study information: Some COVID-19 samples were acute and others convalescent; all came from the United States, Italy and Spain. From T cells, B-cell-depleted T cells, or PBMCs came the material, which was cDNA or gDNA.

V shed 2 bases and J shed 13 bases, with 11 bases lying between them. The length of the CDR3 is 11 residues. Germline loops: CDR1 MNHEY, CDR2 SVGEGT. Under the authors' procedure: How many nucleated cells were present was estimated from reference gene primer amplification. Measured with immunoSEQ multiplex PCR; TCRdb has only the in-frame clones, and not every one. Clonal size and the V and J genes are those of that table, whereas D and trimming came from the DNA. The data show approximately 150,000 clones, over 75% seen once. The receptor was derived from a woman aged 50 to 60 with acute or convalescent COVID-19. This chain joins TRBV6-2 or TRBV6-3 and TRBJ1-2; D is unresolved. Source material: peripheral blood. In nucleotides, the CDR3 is TGTGCCAGCAGTTACGGGAGAGCCTCCACCTTC. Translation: CASSYGRASTF.